Listed here is a single TCR beta chain. Its recognized antigen is unknown. No much larger clone is present one base from it, and per-base qualities are unavailable. V is shortened by 5 bases, J by 1 base, and the region joining them spans 14 bases. Per the germline V gene, SGHNT is the CDR1 and YENEEA is the CDR2. From cysteine to phenylalanine, the CDR3 is 15 amino acids long. Only the CDR3 part of the read is kept: 45 bases, read in frame from the first base. This entry is derived from a study of blood T cell repertoires in COVID-19 (dated by TCRdb to the early 2020s). As for the study more broadly: Samples covering the acute and convalescent phases of COVID-19 were provided by collaborators in the United States, Italy and Spain. The material from the prospective study consisted of cDNA or gDNA derived from T cells, B-cell-depleted T cells, or PBMCs. Subjects who had been exposed to COVID-19, were actively infected with it, or had recovered from it provided the deeply sampled blood TCRbeta repertoires that made up the dataset. The repertoires were made available in a free public database intended to serve as a resource for research on the immune response to SARS-CoV-2. Samples came from the ongoing ImmuneRACE study (first 160 participants) plus 1,254 subjects from 6 global collaborators. The sample metadata nearly always contained a de-identified subject ID, COVID-19 status, age in years and sex. Where available, HLA class I and class II types were obtained from metadata supplied by the sample provider rather than from assay-based typing. Points the paper makes about the study in general: The quantity of clinical and demographic metadata differed by source and by participant and was supplied without curation.

Participants in the prospective study were enrolled through a virtual design, were aged about 18 to 90 years, and lived in 20 to 30 United States geographic areas. In the prospective study, cohorts were assigned on the basis of participant-reported clinical history obtained from a screening survey and a study questionnaire. Recovered participants in ImmuneRACE Cohort 3 were defined as having two consecutive negative NP/OP PCR tests, clearance from a healthcare professional, or resolution of symptoms. Mobile phlebotomists in the prospective study collected whole blood, serum and a nasopharyngeal or oropharyngeal swab from every participant. Prospective study participants could optionally give additional blood draws and questionnaires over an approximately 2-month period. Blood samples from the prospective study were shipped frozen or at room temperature prior to DNA extraction. TCRbeta CDR3 regions were amplified from genomic DNA by means of the immunoSEQ Assay, a bias-controlled multiplex PCR. On the study's bioinformatics: Within the assay, amplification of reference gene primers was used to estimate how many nucleated cells each sample contained. To quantify the absolute abundance of each unique TCRbeta CDR3 rearrangement, sequence reads were collapsed and filtered. Productive Simpson clonality was computed per sample as the square root of Simpson's diversity index over productive rearrangements. Entries here come from immuneACCESS through TCRdb and include only in-frame sequences with V and J called. Some clones fail to appear in such tables; in the studies checked, an unresolved V gene covers under half of the shortfall, and the cause of the remainder is unknown. V and J calls and clone size come straight from that table; D and trimming were deduced from the DNA. The sample contains roughly 500,000 clones, around 89% of them found a single time. Of the sample, 1.8% is held by the ten largest clones.

The sequencing sample was made of PBMCs or T cells enriched from blood (not recorded which). The chain employs TRBV11-3 and TRBJ1-2; the D gene cannot be resolved reliably. The receptor's source is a woman aged 35 to 49 who had recovered from COVID-19. The CDR3 region: CASSADSALNYGYTF. The nucleotide sequence reads TGTGCCAGCAGCGCGGACTCAGCCCTTAACTATGGCTACACCTTC.